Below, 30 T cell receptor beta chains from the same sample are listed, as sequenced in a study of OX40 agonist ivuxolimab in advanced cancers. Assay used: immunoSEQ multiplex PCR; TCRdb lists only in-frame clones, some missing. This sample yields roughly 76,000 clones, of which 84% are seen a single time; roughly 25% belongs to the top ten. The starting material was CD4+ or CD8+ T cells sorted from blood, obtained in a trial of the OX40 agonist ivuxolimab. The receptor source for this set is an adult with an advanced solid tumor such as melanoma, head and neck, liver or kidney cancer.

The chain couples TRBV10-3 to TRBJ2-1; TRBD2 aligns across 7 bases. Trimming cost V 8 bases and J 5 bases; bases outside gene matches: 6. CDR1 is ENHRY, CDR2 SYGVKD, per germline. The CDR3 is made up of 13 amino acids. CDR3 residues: CAIALAEHNEQFF. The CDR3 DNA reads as TGTGCCATCGCTCTAGCGGAACACAATGAGCAGTTCTTC.

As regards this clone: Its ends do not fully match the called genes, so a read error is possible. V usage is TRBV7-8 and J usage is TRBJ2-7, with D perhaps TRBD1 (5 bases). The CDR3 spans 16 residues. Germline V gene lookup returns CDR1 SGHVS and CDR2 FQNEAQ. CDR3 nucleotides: TGTGCCAGCAGCTTAGGACGGATCGATCAGGGCTACGGGCAGTACTTC. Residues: CASSLGRIDQGYGQYF.

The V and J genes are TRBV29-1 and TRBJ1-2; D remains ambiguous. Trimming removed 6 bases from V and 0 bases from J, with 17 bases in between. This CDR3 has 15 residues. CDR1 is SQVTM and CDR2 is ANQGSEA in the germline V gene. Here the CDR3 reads CSVEGANSANYGYTF. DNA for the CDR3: TGCAGCGTCGAGGGCGCAAACTCCGCTAACTATGGCTACACCTTC.

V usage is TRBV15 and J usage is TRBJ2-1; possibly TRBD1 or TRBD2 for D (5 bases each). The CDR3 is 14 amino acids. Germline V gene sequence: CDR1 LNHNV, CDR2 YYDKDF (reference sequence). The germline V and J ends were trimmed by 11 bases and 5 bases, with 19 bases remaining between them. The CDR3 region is CAARRGAPNNEQFF. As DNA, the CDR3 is TGTGCCGCCCGAAGAGGGGCGCCGAACAATGAGCAGTTCTTC.

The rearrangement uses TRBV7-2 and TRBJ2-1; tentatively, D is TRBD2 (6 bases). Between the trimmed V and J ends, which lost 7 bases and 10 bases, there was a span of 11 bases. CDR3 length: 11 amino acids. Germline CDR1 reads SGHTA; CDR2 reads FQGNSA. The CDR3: CASTRRGEQFF. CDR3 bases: TGTGCCAGCACCAGGAGGGGAGAGCAGTTCTTC.

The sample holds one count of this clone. The CDR3 loop reads CASSPSQGREGEKLFF. For the CDR3, the DNA is TGTGCCAGCTCACCCTCCCAGGGCAGGGAGGGGGAAAAACTGTTTTTT. The chain has TRBV18 and TRBJ1-4; D possibly corresponds to TRBD1 (5 bases). The CDR3 covers 16 residues. Trimming took off 3 bases at V and 8 bases at J, with 19 bases between the two ends. Per germline, CDR1 KGHSH and CDR2 LQKENI. The variable domain in full, with the rest retrieved from reference TRBV18 and TRBJ1-4, is NAGVMQNPRHLVRRRGQEARLRCSPMKGHSHVYWYRQLPEEGLKFMVYLQKENIIDESGMPKERFSAEFPKEGPSILRIQQVVRGDSAAYFCASSPSQGREGEKLFFGSGTQLSVL.

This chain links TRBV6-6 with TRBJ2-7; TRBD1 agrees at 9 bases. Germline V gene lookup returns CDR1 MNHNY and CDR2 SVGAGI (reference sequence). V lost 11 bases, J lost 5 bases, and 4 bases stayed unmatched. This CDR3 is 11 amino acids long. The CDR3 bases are TGTGCCGGAGGACAGGGGAACGAGCAGTACTTC. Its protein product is CAGGQGNEQYF.

The CDR3 sequence: CASSPQRMSTDTQYF. Written as DNA, the CDR3 is TGTGCCAGCAGCCCCCAGAGAATGAGCACAGATACGCAGTATTTT. The genes are TRBV7-8 and TRBJ2-3; no definite D call. Germline CDR1 reads SGHVS; CDR2 reads FQNEAQ. The CDR3 loop spans 15 amino acids. V was clipped by 5 bases and J by 0 bases, with 12 bases between them. Full variable domain (outside the CDR3, taken from reference TRBV7-8 and TRBJ2-3): GAGVSQSPRYKVAKRGQDVALRCDPISGHVSLFWYQQALGQGPEFLTYFQNEAQLDKSGLPSDRFFAERPEGSVSTLKIQRTQQEDSAVYLCASSPQRMSTDTQYFGPGTRLTVL.

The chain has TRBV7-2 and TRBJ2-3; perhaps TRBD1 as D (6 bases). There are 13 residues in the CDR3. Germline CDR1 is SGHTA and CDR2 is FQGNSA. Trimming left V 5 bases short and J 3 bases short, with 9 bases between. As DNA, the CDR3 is TGTGCCAGCAGCATCACAGGGACAGATACGCAGTATTTT. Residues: CASSITGTDTQYF.

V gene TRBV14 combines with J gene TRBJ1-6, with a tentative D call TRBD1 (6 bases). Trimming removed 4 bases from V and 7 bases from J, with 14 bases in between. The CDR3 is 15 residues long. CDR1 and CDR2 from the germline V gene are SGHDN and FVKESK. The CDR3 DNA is TGTGCCAGCAGCCTATCACAGGGTTGGAATTCACCCCTCCACTTT. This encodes CASSLSQGWNSPLHF. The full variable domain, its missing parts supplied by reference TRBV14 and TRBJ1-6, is EAGVTQFPSHSVIEKGQTVTLRCDPISGHDNLYWYRRVMGKEIKFLLHFVKESKQDESGMPNNRFLAERTGGTYSTLKVQPAELEDSGVYFCASSLSQGWNSPLHFGNGTRLTVT.

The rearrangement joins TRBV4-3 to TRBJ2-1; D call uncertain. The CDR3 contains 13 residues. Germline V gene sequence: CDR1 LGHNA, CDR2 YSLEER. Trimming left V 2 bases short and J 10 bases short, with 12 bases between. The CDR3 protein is CASSQTKKGEQFF. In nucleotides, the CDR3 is TGCGCCAGCAGCCAAACAAAGAAGGGAGAGCAGTTCTTC.

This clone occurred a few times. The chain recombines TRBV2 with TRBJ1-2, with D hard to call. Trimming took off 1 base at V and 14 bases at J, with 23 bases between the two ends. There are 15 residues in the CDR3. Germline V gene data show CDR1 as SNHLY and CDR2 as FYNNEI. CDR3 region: CASSEGLLSSLQDTF. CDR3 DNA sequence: TGTGCCAGCAGTGAAGGCCTACTTTCCAGTCTTCAGGATACCTTC.

The CDR3 bases are TGTGCCAGCAGCTTAGCTAGCGCCACCGGGGAGCTGTTTTTT. The encoded protein is CASSLASATGELFF. This chain connects TRBV7-2 to TRBJ2-2, with D perhaps matching TRBD2 (5 bases). The V gene lost 0 bases and the J gene lost 4 bases, with 6 bases spanning the gap. Germline CDR1 SGHTA, CDR2 FQGNSA. The CDR3 is 14 amino acids.

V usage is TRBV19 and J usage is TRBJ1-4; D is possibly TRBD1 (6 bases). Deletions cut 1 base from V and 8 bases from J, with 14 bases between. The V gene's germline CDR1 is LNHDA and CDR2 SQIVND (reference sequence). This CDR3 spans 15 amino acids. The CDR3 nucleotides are TGTGCCAGTAGTATAGCCCCGGGGGGGCCAGAAAAACTGTTTTTT. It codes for CASSIAPGGPEKLFF.

CDR3 nucleotides: TGTGCCAGCTCAGCTAGCGGGAGGGCCGAGACCGGGGAGCTGTTTTTT. As protein: CASSASGRAETGELFF. J is TRBJ2-2 and V is TRBV18; TRBD2 aligns across 12 bases. Germline values: CDR1 KGHSH, CDR2 LQKENI. The CDR3 is 16 residues long. Unmatched junction bases numbered 6, after V lost 5 bases and J lost 5 bases.

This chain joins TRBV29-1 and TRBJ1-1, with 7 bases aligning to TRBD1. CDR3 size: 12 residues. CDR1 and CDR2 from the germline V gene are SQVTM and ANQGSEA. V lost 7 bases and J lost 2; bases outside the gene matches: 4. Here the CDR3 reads CSGRQGNTEAFF. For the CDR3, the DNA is TGCAGCGGCCGACAGGGAAACACTGAAGCTTTCTTT.

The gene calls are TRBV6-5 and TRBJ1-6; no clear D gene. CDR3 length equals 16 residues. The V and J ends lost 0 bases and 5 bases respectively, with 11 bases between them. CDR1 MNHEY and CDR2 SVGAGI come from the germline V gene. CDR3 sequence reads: CASSYSISGNNSPLHF. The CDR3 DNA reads TGTGCCAGCAGTTACTCGATCTCGGGGAATAATTCACCCCTCCACTTT.

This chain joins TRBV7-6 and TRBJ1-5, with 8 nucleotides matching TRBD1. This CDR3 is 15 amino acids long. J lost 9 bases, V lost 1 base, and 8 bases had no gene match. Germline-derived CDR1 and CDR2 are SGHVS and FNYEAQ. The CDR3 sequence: CASSLGQGPTSPQHF. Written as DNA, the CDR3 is TGTGCCAGCAGCTTAGGACAGGGGCCAACTTCGCCCCAGCATTTT.

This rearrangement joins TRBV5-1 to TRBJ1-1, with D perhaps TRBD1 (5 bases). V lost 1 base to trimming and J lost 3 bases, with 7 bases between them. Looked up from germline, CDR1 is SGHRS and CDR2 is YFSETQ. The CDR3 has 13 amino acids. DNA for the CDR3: TGCGCCAGCAGCTTGCAAGGGGACACTGAAGCTTTCTTT. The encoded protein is CASSLQGDTEAFF.

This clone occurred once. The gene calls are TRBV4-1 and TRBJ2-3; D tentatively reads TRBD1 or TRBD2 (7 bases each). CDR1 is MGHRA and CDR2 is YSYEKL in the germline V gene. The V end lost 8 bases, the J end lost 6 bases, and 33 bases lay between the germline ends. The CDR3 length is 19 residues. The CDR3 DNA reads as TGCGCCAGCTCCCAAAGAGCCAATAACAGGGAGGGGGCACACGATACGCAGTATTTT. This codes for CASSQRANNREGAHDTQYF.

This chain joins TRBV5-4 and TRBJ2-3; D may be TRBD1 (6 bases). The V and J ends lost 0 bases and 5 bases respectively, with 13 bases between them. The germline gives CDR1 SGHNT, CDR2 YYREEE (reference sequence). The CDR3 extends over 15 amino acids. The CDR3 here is CASSLGREGGDTQYF. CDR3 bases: TGTGCCAGCAGCTTGGGACGGGAAGGGGGAGATACGCAGTATTTT.

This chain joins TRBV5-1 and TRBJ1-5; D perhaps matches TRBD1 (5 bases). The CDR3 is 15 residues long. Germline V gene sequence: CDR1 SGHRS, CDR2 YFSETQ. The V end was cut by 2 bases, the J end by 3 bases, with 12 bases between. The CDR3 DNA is TGCGCCAGCAGCTTCGATGGGGGGGACAATCAGCCCCAGCATTTT. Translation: CASSFDGGDNQPQHF.

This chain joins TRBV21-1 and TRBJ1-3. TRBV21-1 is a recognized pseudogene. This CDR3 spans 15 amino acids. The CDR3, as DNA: TGTCTTCCAGCAAGGCGGGGGAACTCTGGAAACACCATATATTTT. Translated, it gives CLPARRGNSGNTIYF.

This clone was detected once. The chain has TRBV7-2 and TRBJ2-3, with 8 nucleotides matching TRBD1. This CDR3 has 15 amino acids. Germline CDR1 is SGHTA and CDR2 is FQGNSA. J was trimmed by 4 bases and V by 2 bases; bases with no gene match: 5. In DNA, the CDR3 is TGTGCCAGCAGCTTAATTAGCAGGGGGCCAGATACGCAGTATTTT. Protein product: CASSLISRGPDTQYF.

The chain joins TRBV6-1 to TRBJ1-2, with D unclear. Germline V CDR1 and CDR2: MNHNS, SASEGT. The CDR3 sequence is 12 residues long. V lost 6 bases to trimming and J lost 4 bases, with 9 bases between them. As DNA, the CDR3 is TGTGCCAGCAGGACCGGGTCCTATGGCTACACCTTC. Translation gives CASRTGSYGYTF.

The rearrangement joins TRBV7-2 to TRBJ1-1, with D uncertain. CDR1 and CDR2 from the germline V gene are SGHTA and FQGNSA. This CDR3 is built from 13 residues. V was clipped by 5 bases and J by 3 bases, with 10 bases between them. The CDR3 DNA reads TGTGCCAGCAGCCTCGATCCGGACACTGAAGCTTTCTTT. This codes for CASSLDPDTEAFF.

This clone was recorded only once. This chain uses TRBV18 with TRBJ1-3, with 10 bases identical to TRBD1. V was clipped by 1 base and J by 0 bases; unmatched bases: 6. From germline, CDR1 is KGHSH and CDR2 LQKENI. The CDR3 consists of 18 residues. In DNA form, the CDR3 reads TGTGCCAGCTCACCACTCTTGGACAGGGGGTTCTCTGGAAACACCATATATTTT. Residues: CASSPLLDRGFSGNTIYF.

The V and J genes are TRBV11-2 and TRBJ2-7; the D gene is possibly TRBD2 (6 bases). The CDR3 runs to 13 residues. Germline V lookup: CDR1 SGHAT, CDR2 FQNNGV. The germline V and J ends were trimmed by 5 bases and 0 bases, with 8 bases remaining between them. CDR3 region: CASSRGFSYEQYF. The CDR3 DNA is TGTGCCAGCAGCCGGGGGTTCTCCTACGAGCAGTACTTC.

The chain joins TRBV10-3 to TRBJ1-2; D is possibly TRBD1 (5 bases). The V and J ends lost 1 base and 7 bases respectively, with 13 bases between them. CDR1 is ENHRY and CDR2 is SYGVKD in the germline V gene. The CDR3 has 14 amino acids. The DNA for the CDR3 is TGTGCCATCAGTGAGTACTTCCAGGGAGGTGGCTACACCTTC. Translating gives CAISEYFQGGGYTF.

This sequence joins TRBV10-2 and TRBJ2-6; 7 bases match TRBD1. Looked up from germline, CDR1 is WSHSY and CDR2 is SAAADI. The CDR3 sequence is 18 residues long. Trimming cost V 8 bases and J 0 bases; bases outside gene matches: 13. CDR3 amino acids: CASQREQGLLSGANVLTF. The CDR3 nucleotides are TGCGCCAGCCAGAGAGAACAGGGGTTACTCTCTGGGGCCAACGTCCTGACTTTC.